One sample yielded the 29 T cell receptor beta chains listed below, sequenced in a study of blood T cell repertoires in COVID-19. Measured with immunoSEQ multiplex PCR; TCRdb has only the in-frame clones, and not every one. This sample carries about 88,000 clones, about 88% of them seen once, and the ten largest clones take 2.5% to 3.5%. The sequenced sample was peripheral blood. The source of these receptors is an elderly woman with acute or convalescent COVID-19.

The chain has TRBV10-3 and TRBJ2-3, with TRBD1 identical over 9 bases. The CDR3 totals 16 residues. The germline gives CDR1 ENHRY, CDR2 SYGVKD. The V and J ends lost 0 bases and 1 base, in that order; junction bases with no gene match: 2. In DNA form, the CDR3 reads TGTGCCATCAGTGAGTCTGGACAGGGGCGCACAGATACGCAGTATTTT. Amino acid sequence: CAISESGQGRTDTQYF.

The chain links TRBV4-2 to TRBJ2-3; D remains ambiguous. The V gene's germline CDR1 is LGHNA and CDR2 YNFKEQ. V dropped 1 base and J dropped 6 bases, with 11 bases sitting between them. This CDR3 is built from 14 residues. As DNA, the CDR3 is TGTGCCAGCAGCCAAGGCTCCGGAGTTGATACGCAGTATTTT. It translates to CASSQGSGVDTQYF.

The rearrangement joins TRBV5-1 to TRBJ2-3; 9 positions match TRBD1. The V and J ends lost 2 bases and 7 bases, in that order; junction bases with no gene match: 8. The CDR3 is 15 amino acids. The germline CDR1 and CDR2 sequences are SGHRS and YFSETQ. CDR3 DNA: TGCGCCAGCAGCTTAAGTCGGGACAGGGTGAATACGCAGTATTTT. It translates to CASSLSRDRVNTQYF. Based on the CDR3 plus reference TRBV5-1 and TRBJ2-3, the full variable domain is KAGVTQTPRYLIKTRGQQVTLSCSPISGHRSVSWYQQTPGQGLQFLFEYFSETQRNKGNFPGRFSGRQFSNSRSEMNVSTLELGDSALYLCASSLSRDRVNTQYFGPGTRLTVL.

V is TRBV4-2 and J is TRBJ2-7; D perhaps matches TRBD1 (6 bases). The CDR3 consists of 16 residues. Trimming removed 3 bases at V and 4 bases at J, with 19 bases between. CDR1 is LGHNA and CDR2 is YNFKEQ in the germline V gene. The CDR3 loop is CASSHGGGQKRYEQYF. The DNA for the CDR3 is TGTGCCAGCAGCCATGGCGGCGGACAGAAGAGATACGAGCAGTACTTC.

This chain uses TRBV5-1 with TRBJ1-4; TRBD1 matches at 9 bases. This CDR3 has 14 amino acids. The ends lost 2 bases at V and 6 bases at J; junction bases unmatched: 2. CDR1 and CDR2 (germline): SGHRS, YFSETQ. DNA of the CDR3: TGCGCCAGCAGCTTAACAGGGGGCTATGAAAAACTGTTTTTT. It specifies CASSLTGGYEKLFF.

The chain has TRBV24-1 and TRBJ2-2; tentative D call: TRBD1 (5 bases). The CDR3 runs to 16 residues. Germline CDR1 and CDR2: KGHDR and SFDVKD. V was clipped by 4 bases and J by 1 base, with 12 bases between them. This CDR3 is CATSDSRAENTGELFF. CDR3 DNA: TGTGCCACCAGTGACAGCAGGGCGGAGAACACCGGGGAGCTGTTTTTT.

The chain uses TRBV29-1 and TRBJ2-7; D gene uncertain. Looked up from germline, CDR1 is SQVTM and CDR2 is ANQGSEA. The CDR3 totals 12 residues. Trimming took off 4 bases at V and 0 bases at J, with 7 bases between the two ends. The CDR3 nucleotides are TGCAGCGTTGGAGGAAGCTCCTACGAGCAGTACTTC. As protein: CSVGGSSYEQYF.

The rearrangement joins TRBV20-1 to TRBJ2-4, with a possible D match to TRBD1 (6 bases). The germline V gene encodes CDR1 DFQATT and CDR2 SNEGSKA (reference sequence). This CDR3 region has 16 residues. V lost 3 bases, J lost 1 base, and 16 bases lay in between. The CDR3 reads CSASGATGIAKNIQYF. DNA of the CDR3: TGCAGTGCTAGTGGGGCTACAGGGATCGCCAAAAACATTCAGTACTTC.

In its sample, this clone was seen a few times. The CDR3 region has the DNA TGTGCCAGCAGCCAGCTGACTAGCGGGAATCCCAATGAGCAGTTCTTC. Amino acids: CASSQLTSGNPNEQFF. The chain has TRBV3-1 (or the pseudogene TRBV3-2) and TRBJ2-1; TRBD2 matches 11 bases. This CDR3 has 16 residues. Germline values: CDR1 LGHDT, CDR2 YNNKEL (reference sequence). V was pared by 3 bases and J by 6 bases, with 7 bases of the junction left unmatched.

This rearrangement joins TRBV12-3 or TRBV12-4 to TRBJ1-2; perhaps TRBD1 as D (6 bases). V shed 4 bases and J shed 13 bases, with 19 bases lying between them. This CDR3 spans 13 amino acids. The CDR3 loop is CASSSTTGGVRTF. DNA of the CDR3: TGTGCCAGCAGTTCAACGACAGGCGGTGTTCGCACCTTC.

This chain uses TRBV30 with TRBJ2-4; TRBD1 agrees at 7 bases. The CDR3 has 14 amino acids. The V gene end was trimmed by 0 bases and the J gene end by 6 bases; junction bases not matched to a gene: 5. Germline V gene sequence: CDR1 GTSNPN, CDR2 SVGIG (reference sequence). In DNA form, the CDR3 reads TGTGCCTGGAGTGTAAGGGGGCGAAGAAACATTCAGTACTTC. It encodes CAWSVRGRRNIQYF.

The chain joins TRBV7-9 to TRBJ1-5; 9 nucleotides line up with TRBD1. Unmatched junction bases numbered 9, after V lost 1 base and J lost 2 bases. This CDR3 contains 18 residues. Germline V CDR1 and CDR2: SEHNR, FQNEAQ (reference sequence). CDR3 DNA sequence: TGTGCCAGCAGCTTAGTTACAGGGGGCGGATTTGGCAATCAGCCCCAGCATTTT. It is translated as CASSLVTGGGFGNQPQHF.

CDR3 in DNA: TGTGCCACCAGTGATTCGAAGCGGGGGTCCTACAATGAGCAGTTCTTC. Protein: CATSDSKRGSYNEQFF. The chain has TRBV24-1 and TRBJ2-1; 8 positions agree with TRBD2. Germline V lookup: CDR1 KGHDR, CDR2 SFDVKD. V dropped 2 bases and J dropped 1; count of bases not matched to a gene: 3. The CDR3 sequence is 16 residues long.

The chain links TRBV21-1 to TRBJ1-3; the D call in the table, TRBD1, was not verified against the DNA. TRBV21-1 is a pseudogene. The CDR3 length is 15 residues. The CDR3 DNA is TGTGCCAGCAGCAAAGGCCAGGGGACTGGAAACACCATATATTTT. Amino acids: CASSKGQGTGNTIYF.

The gene calls are TRBV19 and TRBJ1-2; D is perhaps TRBD1 (5 bases). V was trimmed by 2 bases and J by 7 bases, leaving 14 bases between them. The germline V gene encodes CDR1 LNHDA and CDR2 SQIVND (reference sequence). The CDR3 is 14 residues long. This CDR3 is CASSIKGPPVGYTF. CDR3 bases: TGTGCCAGTAGTATAAAGGGGCCCCCGGTTGGCTACACCTTC.

V usage is TRBV6-5 and J usage is TRBJ1-1; D is unresolved. The germline V gene encodes CDR1 MNHEY and CDR2 SVGAGI. The germline V and J ends were trimmed by 7 bases and 0 bases, with 9 bases remaining between them. The CDR3 has 13 amino acids. The CDR3 loop reads CASKEVLNTEAFF. DNA of the CDR3: TGTGCCAGCAAAGAGGTCTTGAACACTGAAGCTTTCTTT.

This clone was recorded only once. The chain is built from TRBV2 and TRBJ2-3, with D unresolved. The CDR3 covers 11 residues. Per germline, CDR1 SNHLY and CDR2 FYNNEI. Trimming removed 5 bases from V and 6 bases from J, with 6 bases in between. The CDR3 bases are TGTGCCAGCAGTTCTGAGGATACGCAGTATTTT. Translation gives CASSSEDTQYF.

This clone was seen only once. This chain links TRBV2 with TRBJ2-1; D is uncertain. The CDR3 runs 17 residues. Per the germline V gene, CDR1 is SNHLY and CDR2 is FYNNEI. With 2 bases removed from V and 0 bases from J, the gap between germline ends came to 14 bases. DNA of the CDR3: TGTGCCAGCAGTGAACCCCCTGGGTGGAGCTCCTACAATGAGCAGTTCTTC. Encoded protein: CASSEPPGWSSYNEQFF. The full variable domain, completed using reference TRBV2 and TRBJ2-1, is EPEVTQTPSHQVTQMGQEVILRCVPISNHLYFYWYRQILGQKVEFLVSFYNNEISEKSEIFDDQFSVERPDGSNFTLKIRSTKLEDSAMYFCASSEPPGWSSYNEQFFGPGTRLTVL.

The chain couples TRBV19 to TRBJ1-6, with TRBD1 identical over 9 bases. After removal of 6 bases from V and 9 bases from J, the junction contained 9 bases not matched to a gene. CDR1 is LNHDA and CDR2 is SQIVND in the germline V gene (reference sequence). The CDR3 loop spans 15 amino acids. In DNA form, the CDR3 reads TGTGCCAGTAGCACCGGGACAGGGCAACTTTCACCCCTCCACTTT. Encoded protein: CASSTGTGQLSPLHF.

In its sample, this clone was seen once. V usage is TRBV6-5 and J usage is TRBJ1-1; 9 bases are a match to TRBD1. The trim removed 2 bases at V and 5 bases at J, leaving 6 bases unmatched. Germline values: CDR1 MNHEY, CDR2 SVGAGI. This CDR3 has 15 residues. CDR3 amino acids: CASSYLRDRDTEAFF. CDR3 DNA sequence: TGTGCCAGCAGTTACCTCCGGGACAGGGATACTGAAGCTTTCTTT.

This clone was seen a few times. Written as DNA, the CDR3 is TGTGCCAGCAGGCTAGGACAGCCGAACACTGAAGCTTTCTTT. Protein: CASRLGQPNTEAFF. This rearrangement joins TRBV2 to TRBJ1-1; weak D call: TRBD1 (6 bases). Germline CDR1 SNHLY, CDR2 FYNNEI. Trimming removed 6 bases from V and 1 base from J, with 12 bases in between. The CDR3 has 14 amino acids.

V and J are TRBV19 and TRBJ1-5; 10 nucleotides align to TRBD1. Germline V gene sequence: CDR1 LNHDA, CDR2 SQIVND (reference sequence). After removal of 7 bases from V and 4 bases from J, the junction contained 7 bases not matched to a gene. This CDR3 spans 15 amino acids. CDR3 protein: CASIPPGQGNQPQHF. The CDR3 region has the DNA TGTGCCAGTATCCCCCCGGGACAGGGGAATCAGCCCCAGCATTTT.

This clone showed up just a few times. The V gene is TRBV10-1, the J gene TRBJ2-7; TRBD2 matches 9 bases. The CDR3 is 12 residues long. Germline V gives CDR1 WNHNN, CDR2 SYGVQD (reference sequence). J lost 13 bases, V lost 0 bases, and 4 bases had no gene match. The DNA of the CDR3 is TGCGCCAGCAGTGAGTCGAGGGGACTAGCATACTTC. Translating gives CASSESRGLAYF.

V is TRBV4-2 and J is TRBJ1-6; maybe TRBD1 (6 bases). Between the trimmed V and J ends, which lost 4 bases and 7 bases, there was a span of 17 bases. Germline V lookup: CDR1 LGHNA, CDR2 YNFKEQ. This CDR3 is 16 amino acids long. CDR3 sequence: CASSPTGKGNNSPLHF. CDR3 DNA sequence: TGTGCCAGCAGCCCTACAGGGAAGGGAAACAATTCACCCCTCCACTTT.

The V and J genes are TRBV5-1 and TRBJ2-3; 13 positions match TRBD2. CDR3 length equals 20 residues. V dropped 0 bases and J dropped 4; count of bases not matched to a gene: 14. From germline, CDR1 is SGHRS and CDR2 YFSETQ. The DNA for the CDR3 is TGCGCCAGCAGCTTGGGACTAGCGGGAGGAAAGCGCAGTCTGGCAGATACGCAGTATTTT. Amino acids: CASSLGLAGGKRSLADTQYF.

The J gene is TRBJ1-3, the V gene TRBV6-5, with unresolved D. V dropped 2 bases and J dropped 0 bases, with 5 bases sitting between them. The CDR3 length is 14 residues. Germline V gives CDR1 MNHEY, CDR2 SVGAGI. The chain's CDR3 is CASSYMSSGNTIYF. The CDR3 nucleotides read TGTGCCAGCAGTTACATGAGCTCTGGAAACACCATATATTTT.

V and J are TRBV7-8 and TRBJ1-5, with TRBD1 as a possible D gene (5 bases). The germline V and J ends were trimmed by 3 bases and 7 bases, with 13 bases remaining between them. Germline V gene data show CDR1 as SGHVS and CDR2 as FQNEAQ. The length of the CDR3 is 14 residues. The chain's CDR3 is CASSFLTGRQPQHF. CDR3 nucleotide sequence: TGTGCCAGCAGCTTTTTAACAGGACGGCAGCCCCAGCATTTT.

This clone was detected once. This chain uses TRBV5-4 with TRBJ1-6; D possibly corresponds to TRBD1 (6 bases). Trimming stripped 4 bases from V and 0 bases from J, with 23 bases between. The CDR3 extends over 20 amino acids. CDR1 is SGHNT and CDR2 is YYREEE in the germline V gene (reference sequence). CDR3 sequence reads: CASSGTPNLQGSSYNSPLHF. The CDR3 DNA follows: TGTGCCAGCAGCGGTACCCCGAACTTGCAGGGGAGCTCCTATAATTCACCCCTCCACTTT.

The chain couples TRBV2 to TRBJ2-5; D remains unclear. With 7 bases removed from V and 4 bases from J, the gap between germline ends came to 7 bases. This CDR3 comprises 11 residues. Germline CDR1 SNHLY, CDR2 FYNNEI. The CDR3 sequence: CASNYGETQYF. Here the CDR3 DNA reads TGTGCCAGCAATTACGGAGAGACCCAGTACTTC. Full variable domain (missing parts from reference TRBV2 and TRBJ2-5): EPEVTQTPSHQVTQMGQEVILRCVPISNHLYFYWYRQILGQKVEFLVSFYNNEISEKSEIFDDQFSVERPDGSNFTLKIRSTKLEDSAMYFCASNYGETQYFGPGTRLLVL.